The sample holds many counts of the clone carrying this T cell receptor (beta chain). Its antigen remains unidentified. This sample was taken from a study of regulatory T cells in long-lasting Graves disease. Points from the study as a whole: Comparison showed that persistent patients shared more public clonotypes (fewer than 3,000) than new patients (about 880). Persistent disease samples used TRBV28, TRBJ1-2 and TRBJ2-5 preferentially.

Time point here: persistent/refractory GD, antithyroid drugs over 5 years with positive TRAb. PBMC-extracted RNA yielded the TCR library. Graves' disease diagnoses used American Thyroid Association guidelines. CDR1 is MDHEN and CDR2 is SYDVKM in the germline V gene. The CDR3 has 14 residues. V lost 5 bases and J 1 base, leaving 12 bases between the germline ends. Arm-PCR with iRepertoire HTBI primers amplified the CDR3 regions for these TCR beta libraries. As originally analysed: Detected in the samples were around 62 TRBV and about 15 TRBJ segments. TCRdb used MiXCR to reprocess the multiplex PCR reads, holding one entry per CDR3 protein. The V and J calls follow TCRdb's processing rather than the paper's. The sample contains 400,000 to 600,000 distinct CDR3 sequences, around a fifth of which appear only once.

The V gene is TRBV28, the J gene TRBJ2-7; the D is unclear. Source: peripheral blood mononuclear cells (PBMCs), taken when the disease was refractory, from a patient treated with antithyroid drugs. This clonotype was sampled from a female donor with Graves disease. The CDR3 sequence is CASSMGIPSYEQYF. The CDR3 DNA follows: TGTGCCAGCAGTATGGGGATCCCTTCCTACGAGCAGTACTTC.